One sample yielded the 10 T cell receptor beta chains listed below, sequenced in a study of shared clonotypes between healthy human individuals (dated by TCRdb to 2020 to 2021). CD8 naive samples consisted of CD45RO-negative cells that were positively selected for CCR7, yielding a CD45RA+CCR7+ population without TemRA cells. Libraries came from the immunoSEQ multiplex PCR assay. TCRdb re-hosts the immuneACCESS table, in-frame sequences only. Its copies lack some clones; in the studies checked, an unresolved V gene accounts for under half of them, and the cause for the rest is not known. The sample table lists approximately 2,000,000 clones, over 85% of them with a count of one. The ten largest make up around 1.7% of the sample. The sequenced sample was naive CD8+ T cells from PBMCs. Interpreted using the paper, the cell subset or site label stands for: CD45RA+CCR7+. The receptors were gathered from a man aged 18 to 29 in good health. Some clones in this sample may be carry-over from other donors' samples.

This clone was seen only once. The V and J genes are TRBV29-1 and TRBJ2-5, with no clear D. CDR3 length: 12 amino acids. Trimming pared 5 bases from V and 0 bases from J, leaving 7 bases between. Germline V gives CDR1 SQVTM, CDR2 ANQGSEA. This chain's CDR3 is CSVLTDQETQYF. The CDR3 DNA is TGCAGCGTTCTCACAGACCAAGAGACCCAGTACTTC.

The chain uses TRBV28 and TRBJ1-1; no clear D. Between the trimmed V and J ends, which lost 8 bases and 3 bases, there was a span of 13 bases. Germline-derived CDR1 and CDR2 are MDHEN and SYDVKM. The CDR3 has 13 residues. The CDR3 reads CASGMGIDTEAFF. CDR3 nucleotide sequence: TGTGCCAGCGGTATGGGAATCGACACTGAAGCTTTCTTT.

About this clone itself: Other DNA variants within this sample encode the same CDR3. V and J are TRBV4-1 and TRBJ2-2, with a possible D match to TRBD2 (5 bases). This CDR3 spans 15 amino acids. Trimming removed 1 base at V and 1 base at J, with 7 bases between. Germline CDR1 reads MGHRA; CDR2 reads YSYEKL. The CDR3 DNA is TGCGCCAGCAGCCAAGTCCGGGGGAACACCGGGGAGCTGTTTTTT. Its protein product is CASSQVRGNTGELFF.

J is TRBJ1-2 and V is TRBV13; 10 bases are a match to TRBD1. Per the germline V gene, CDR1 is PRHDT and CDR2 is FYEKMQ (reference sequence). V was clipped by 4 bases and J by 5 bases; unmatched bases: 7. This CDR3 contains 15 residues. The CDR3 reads CASSSRDRGLYGYTF. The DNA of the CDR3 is TGTGCCAGCAGCTCAAGGGACAGGGGATTGTATGGCTACACCTTC.

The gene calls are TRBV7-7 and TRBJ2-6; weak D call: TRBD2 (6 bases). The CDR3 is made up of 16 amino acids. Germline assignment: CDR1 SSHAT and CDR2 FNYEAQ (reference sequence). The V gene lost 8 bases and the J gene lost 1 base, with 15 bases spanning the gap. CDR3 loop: CASGPGLSSGANVLTF. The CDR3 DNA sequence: TGTGCCAGCGGCCCGGGACTGTCGTCTGGGGCCAACGTCCTGACTTTC.

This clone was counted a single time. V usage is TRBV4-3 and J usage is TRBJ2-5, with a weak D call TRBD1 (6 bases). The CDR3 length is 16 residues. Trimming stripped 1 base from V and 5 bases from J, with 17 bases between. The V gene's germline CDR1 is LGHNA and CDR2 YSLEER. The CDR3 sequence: CASSQGARGGYETQYF. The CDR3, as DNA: TGCGCCAGCAGCCAAGGGGCCAGGGGCGGGTATGAGACCCAGTACTTC.

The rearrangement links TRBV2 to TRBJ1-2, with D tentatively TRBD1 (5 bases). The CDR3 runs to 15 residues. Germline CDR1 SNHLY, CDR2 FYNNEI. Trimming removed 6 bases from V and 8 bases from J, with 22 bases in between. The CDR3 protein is CASRRPRDANSGYTF. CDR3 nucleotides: TGTGCCAGCAGGAGACCCCGGGACGCCAATAGCGGCTACACCTTC.

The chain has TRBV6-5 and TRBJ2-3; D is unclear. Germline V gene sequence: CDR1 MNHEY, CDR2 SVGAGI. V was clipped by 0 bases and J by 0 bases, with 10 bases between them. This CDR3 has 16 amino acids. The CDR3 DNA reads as TGTGCCAGCAGTTACTCAACCCGTCCTAGCACAGATACGCAGTATTTT. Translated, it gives CASSYSTRPSTDTQYF.

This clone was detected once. The CDR3 sequence is CASSLSGGEYEQYF. The DNA for the CDR3 is TGTGCCAGCAGCTTAAGTGGGGGGGAGTACGAGCAGTACTTC. The V call is TRBV11-2, the J call TRBJ2-7; 7 bases fit TRBD2. The CDR3 is 14 amino acids. CDR1 and CDR2 from the germline V gene are SGHAT and FQNNGV. Trimming cost V 2 bases and J 4 bases; bases outside gene matches: 5.

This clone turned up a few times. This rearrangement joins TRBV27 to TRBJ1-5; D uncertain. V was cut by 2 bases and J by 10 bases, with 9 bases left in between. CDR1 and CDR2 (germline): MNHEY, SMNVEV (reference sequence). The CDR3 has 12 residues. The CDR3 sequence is CASSLLNGPQHF. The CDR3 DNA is TGTGCCAGCAGTTTACTCAACGGTCCCCAGCATTTT.